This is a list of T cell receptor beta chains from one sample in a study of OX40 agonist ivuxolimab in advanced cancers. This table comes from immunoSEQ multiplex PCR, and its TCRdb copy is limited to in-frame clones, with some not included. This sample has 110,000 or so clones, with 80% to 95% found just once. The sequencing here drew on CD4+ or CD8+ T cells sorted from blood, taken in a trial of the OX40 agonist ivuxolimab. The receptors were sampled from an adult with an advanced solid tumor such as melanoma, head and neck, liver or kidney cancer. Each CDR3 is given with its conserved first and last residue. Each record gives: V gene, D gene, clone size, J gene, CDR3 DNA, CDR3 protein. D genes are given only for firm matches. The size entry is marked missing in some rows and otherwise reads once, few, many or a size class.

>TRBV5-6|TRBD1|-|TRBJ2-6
TGTGCCAGCAGCGTCTTGGGGGACAGGGGGCCGGGAGGGGCCAACGTCCTGACTTTC
CASSVLGDRGPGGANVLTF
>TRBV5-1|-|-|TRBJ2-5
TGCGCCAGCCGGAGGGGCACCACCGGGACGCAAGAGACCCAGTACTTC
CASRRGTTGTQETQYF
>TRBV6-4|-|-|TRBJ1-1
TGTGCCAGCAGTCCGGAGTCAGCTTTCTTT
CASSPESAFF
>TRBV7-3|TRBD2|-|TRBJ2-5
TGTGCCAGCAGCCAACTACCGGGACTAGCGGGAGTGGAGACCCAGTACTTC
CASSQLPGLAGVETQYF
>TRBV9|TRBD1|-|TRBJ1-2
TGTGCCAGCAGCGTAGAAGGCCGGGACAGGGGATTATATGGCTACACCTTC
CASSVEGRDRGLYGYTF
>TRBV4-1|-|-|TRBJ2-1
TGCGCCAGCAGCCAAGAGTGGGGGGCACGGTACAATGAGCAGTTCTTC
CASSQEWGARYNEQFF
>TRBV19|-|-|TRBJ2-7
TGTGCCAGTAGTAACAGTTACTACGAGCAGTACTTC
CASSNSYYEQYF
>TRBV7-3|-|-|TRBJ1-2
TGTGCCAGCAGCTTAGGTAGAGGGAACTATGGCTACACCTTC
CASSLGRGNYGYTF
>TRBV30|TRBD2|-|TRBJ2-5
TGTGCCTGGAGTGCGACTAGCGGGAACCAAGAGACCCAGTACTTC
CAWSATSGNQETQYF
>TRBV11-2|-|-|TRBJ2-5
TGTGCCAGCAGCTTAGGTCAGGCGGTGAGGGAGACCCAGTACTTC
CASSLGQAVRETQYF
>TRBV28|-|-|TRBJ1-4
TGTGCCAGCAGTTCACCCGGGACGGCCTATGAAAAACTGTTTTTT
CASSSPGTAYEKLFF
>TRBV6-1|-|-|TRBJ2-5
TGTGCCAGCAGGTACCTGGTAGGGACCCAGTACTTC
CASRYLVGTQYF
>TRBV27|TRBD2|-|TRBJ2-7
TGTGCCAGCAGTCCCGCTACTAGCGGGGTTCCCTACGAGCAGTACTTC
CASSPATSGVPYEQYF
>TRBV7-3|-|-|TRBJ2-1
TGTGCCAGCAGCTTATTTGGCGGCCCCTACAATGAGCAGTTCTTC
CASSLFGGPYNEQFF
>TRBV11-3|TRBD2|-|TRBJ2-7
TGTGCCAGCAGGGACCTGCGGACTAGCGTCTACGAGCAGTACTTC
CASRDLRTSVYEQYF
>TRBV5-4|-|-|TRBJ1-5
TGTGCCAGCAGCTTTGGGGGCCATAGCAATCAGCCCCAGCATTTT
CASSFGGHSNQPQHF
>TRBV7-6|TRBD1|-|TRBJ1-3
TGTGCCAGCAGCGTTCAATCGGGACAGGGGCTGGGAAACACCATATATTTT
CASSVQSGQGLGNTIYF
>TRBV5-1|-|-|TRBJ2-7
TGCGCCAGCAGCTTGAGTCCAGGGACCTACGAGCAGTACTTC
CASSLSPGTYEQYF
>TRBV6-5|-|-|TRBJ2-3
TGTGCCAGCAGTTACTCGAATTGGGATCTAGATACGCAGTATTTT
CASSYSNWDLDTQYF
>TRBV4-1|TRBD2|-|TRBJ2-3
TGCGCCAGCAGCCATACTAGCGAACAAACTAGCACAGATACGCAGTATTTT
CASSHTSEQTSTDTQYF
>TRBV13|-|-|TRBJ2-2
TGTGCCAGCAGCTTGCCCCCTTTGGGCGGGGTGCTCACCGGGGAGCTGTTTTTT
CASSLPPLGGVLTGELFF
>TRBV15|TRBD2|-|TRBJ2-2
TGTGCCACCAGCAGAGTGGGCGGGGGGGCCAACACCGGGGAGCTGTTTTTT
CATSRVGGGANTGELFF
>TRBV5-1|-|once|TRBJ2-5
TGCGCCAGCAGCTTGGCCGTTGCAGAGACCCAGTACTTC
CASSLAVAETQYF
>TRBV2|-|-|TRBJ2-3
TGTGCCAGCAGGGCGGGGCAGCACACAGATACGCAGTATTTT
CASRAGQHTDTQYF
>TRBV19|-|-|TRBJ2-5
TGTGCCAGTAGTAAGACGACAGGACAAGAGACCCAGTACTTC
CASSKTTGQETQYF
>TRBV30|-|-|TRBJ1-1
TGTGCCTGGAGTCGCGGAACCATGAACACTGAAGCTTTCTTT
CAWSRGTMNTEAFF
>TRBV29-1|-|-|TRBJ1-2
TGCAGCGTTGTATGGACAGCGAACTATGGCTACACCTTC
CSVVWTANYGYTF
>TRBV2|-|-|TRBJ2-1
TGTGCCAGCAGTGAAAACTCTCTCAATGAGCAGTTCTTC
CASSENSLNEQFF
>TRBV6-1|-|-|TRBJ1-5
TGTGCCAGCAGTCGGGACTTCGGGGGCAATCAGCCCCAGCATTTT
CASSRDFGGNQPQHF
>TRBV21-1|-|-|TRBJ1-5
TGTGCCTTTCCGTCGTGCGGCGATCAGCCCCAGCATTTT
CAFPSCGDQPQHF
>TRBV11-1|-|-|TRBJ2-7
TGTGCCAGCAGCTCAACCACGACCGCCACCTACGAGCAGTACTTC
CASSSTTTATYEQYF
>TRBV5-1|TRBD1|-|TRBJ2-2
TGCGCCAGCAGCTTGTGGGACAGCGCCGGGGAGCTGTTTTTT
CASSLWDSAGELFF
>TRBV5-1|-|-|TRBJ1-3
TGCGCCAGCAGCTTGGGGGACGGCCTACTCTCTGGAAACACCATATATTTT
CASSLGDGLLSGNTIYF
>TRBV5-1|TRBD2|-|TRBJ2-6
TGCGCCAGCAGCTTGGATGGGACTAGCGGTTCTGGGGCCAACGTCCTGACTTTC
CASSLDGTSGSGANVLTF
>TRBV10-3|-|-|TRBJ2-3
TGTGCCATCAGTGGGTCCCCCAGCCTCACAGATACGCAGTATTTT
CAISGSPSLTDTQYF
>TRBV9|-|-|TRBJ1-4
TGTGCCAGCAGCGTAGGAGGAGGTGGTGGGTATGAAAAACTGTTTTTT
CASSVGGGGGYEKLFF
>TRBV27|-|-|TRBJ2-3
TGTGCCAGCAGTTTAAGGCGGAACACAGATACGCAGTATTTT
CASSLRRNTDTQYF
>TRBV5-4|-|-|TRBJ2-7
TGTGCCAGCAGCGGATATTACGAGCAGTACTTC
CASSGYYEQYF
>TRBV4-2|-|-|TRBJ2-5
TGTGCCAGCGCCCGGGGGATCCAAGAGACCCAGTACTTC
CASARGIQETQYF
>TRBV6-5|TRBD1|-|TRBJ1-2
TGTGCCAGCACCGAGGACAGGGCTGGCTACACCTTC
CASTEDRAGYTF
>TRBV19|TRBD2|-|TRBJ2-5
TGTGCCAGTAAAAGTGGGGCTAGCGGGCAAGAGACCCAGTACTTC
CASKSGASGQETQYF
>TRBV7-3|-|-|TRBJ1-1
TGTGCCAGCAGCTTATCTGATAACACTGAAGCTTTCTTT
CASSLSDNTEAFF
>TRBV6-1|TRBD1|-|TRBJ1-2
TGTGCCAGCAAGCAGGGGGCGGGTGGCTACACCTTC
CASKQGAGGYTF
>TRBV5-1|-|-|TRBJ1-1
TGCGCCAGCAGCTTGGGCATAGGGCTAAACACTGAAGCTTTCTTT
CASSLGIGLNTEAFF
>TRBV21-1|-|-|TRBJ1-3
TGTGCCAGCAGCCACCGAGTCGACCGCTCTGGAAACACCATATATTTT
CASSHRVDRSGNTIYF
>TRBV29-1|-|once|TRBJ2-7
TGCAGCGCCAGGTCGGACAGTTCTACCTACGAGCAGTACTTC
CSARSDSSTYEQYF
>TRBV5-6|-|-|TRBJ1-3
TGTGCCAGCAGCTTGGGGGAAGGGGTATTTGGAAACACCATATATTTT
CASSLGEGVFGNTIYF
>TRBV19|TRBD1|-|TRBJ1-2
TGTGCCAGTAGTATCGGACAGGGGATGGGCTATGGCTACACCTTC
CASSIGQGMGYGYTF
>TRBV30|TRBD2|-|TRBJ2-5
TGTGCCTGGGGTTCCGGGACTAGCGGGGGGGGCTGGAAGACCCAGTACTTC
CAWGSGTSGGGWKTQYF
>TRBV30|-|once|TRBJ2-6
TGTGCCTGCACCCCGGAGGGACTCTCTGGGGCCAACGTCCTGACTTTC
CACTPEGLSGANVLTF
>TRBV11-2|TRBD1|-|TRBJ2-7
TGTGCCAGCAGCTTGTACGACAGGGGGCCCGGGGAGCAGTACTTC
CASSLYDRGPGEQYF
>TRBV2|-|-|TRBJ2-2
TGTGCCAGCAGCTCCCAAACGCTCGGGGAGCTGTTTTTT
CASSSQTLGELFF
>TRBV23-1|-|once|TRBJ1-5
TGCGCCAGCAGTCAACCCGGCAGGCCAATTCAGCCCCAGCATTTT
CASSQPGRPIQPQHF
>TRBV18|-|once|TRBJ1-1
TGTGCCAGCTCATCCAGTAGGCAGGGGAACACTGAAGCTTTCTTT
CASSSSRQGNTEAFF
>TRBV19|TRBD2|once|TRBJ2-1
TGTGCCAGTAGCCCGCAGCCGGGACTAGCGGGGAGCTCCTACAATGAGCAGTTCTTC
CASSPQPGLAGSSYNEQFF
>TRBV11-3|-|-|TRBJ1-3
TGTGCCAGCAGCTCCTATGGGACAAACTCTGGAAACACCATATATTTT
CASSSYGTNSGNTIYF